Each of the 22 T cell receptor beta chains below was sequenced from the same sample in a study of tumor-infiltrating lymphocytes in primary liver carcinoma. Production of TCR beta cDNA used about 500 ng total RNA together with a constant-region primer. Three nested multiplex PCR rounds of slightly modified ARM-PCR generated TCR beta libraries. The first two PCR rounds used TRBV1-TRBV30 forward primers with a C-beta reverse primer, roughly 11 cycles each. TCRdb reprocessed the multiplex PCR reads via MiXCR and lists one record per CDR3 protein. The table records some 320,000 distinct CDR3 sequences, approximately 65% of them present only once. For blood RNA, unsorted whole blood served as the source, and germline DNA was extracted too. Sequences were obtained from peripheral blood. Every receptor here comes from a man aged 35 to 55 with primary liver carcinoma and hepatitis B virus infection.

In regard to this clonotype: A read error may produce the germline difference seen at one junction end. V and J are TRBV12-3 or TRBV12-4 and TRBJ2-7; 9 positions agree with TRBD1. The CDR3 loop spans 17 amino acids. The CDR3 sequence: CACSFTGSGQGVYEQYF. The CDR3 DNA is TGCGCCTGCAGTTTCACCGGCTCGGGACAGGGTGTCTACGAGCAGTACTTC.

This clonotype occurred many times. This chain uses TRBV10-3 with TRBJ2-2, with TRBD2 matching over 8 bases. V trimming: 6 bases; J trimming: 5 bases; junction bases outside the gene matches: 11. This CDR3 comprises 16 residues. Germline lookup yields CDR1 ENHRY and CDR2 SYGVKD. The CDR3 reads CAISSGSVLGTGELFF. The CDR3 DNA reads TGTGCCATCAGCAGCGGGAGTGTCTTGGGGACCGGGGAGCTGTTTTTT.

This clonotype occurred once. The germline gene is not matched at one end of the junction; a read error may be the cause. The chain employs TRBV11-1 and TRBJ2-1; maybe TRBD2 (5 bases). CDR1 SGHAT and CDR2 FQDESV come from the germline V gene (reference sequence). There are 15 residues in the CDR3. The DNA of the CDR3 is TGTACCAGCAGTGACTCTAGCTCATCGTACAATGAGCGGTTCTTT. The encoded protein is CTSSDSSSSYNERFF.

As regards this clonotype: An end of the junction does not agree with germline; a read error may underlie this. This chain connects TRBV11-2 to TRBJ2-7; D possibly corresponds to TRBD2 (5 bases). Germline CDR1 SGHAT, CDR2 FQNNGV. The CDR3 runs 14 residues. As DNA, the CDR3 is TGTGCCAACAGCTTGAGGGCCCCCGAAGACGAGCAGCACTTC. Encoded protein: CANSLRAPEDEQHF.

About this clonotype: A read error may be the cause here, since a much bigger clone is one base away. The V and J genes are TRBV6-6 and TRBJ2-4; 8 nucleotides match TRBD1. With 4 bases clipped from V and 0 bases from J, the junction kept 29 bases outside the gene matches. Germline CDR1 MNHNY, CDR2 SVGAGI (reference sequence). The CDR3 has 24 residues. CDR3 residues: CASSLPLKTGESGARDEAKNIQYF. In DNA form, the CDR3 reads TGTGCCAGCAGTTTGCCCCTCAAGACAGGGGAGTCGGGTGCGCGGGATGAAGCCAAAAACATTCAGTACTTC.

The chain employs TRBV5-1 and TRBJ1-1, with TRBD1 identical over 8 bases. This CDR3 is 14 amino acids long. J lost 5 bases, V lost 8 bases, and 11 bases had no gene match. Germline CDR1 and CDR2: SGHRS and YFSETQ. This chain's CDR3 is CARSLGQGNTEAFF. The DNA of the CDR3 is TGCGCCAGAAGCCTCGGACAGGGTAATACTGAAGCTTTCTTT. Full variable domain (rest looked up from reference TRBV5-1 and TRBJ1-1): KAGVTQTPRYLIKTRGQQVTLSCSPISGHRSVSWYQQTPGQGLQFLFEYFSETQRNKGNFPGRFSGRQFSNSRSEMNVSTLELGDSALYLCARSLGQGNTEAFFGQGTRLTVV.

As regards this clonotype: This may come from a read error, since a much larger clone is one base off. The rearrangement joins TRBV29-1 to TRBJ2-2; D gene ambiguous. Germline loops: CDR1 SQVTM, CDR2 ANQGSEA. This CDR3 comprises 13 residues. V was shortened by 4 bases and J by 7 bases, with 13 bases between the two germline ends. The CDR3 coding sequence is TGCAGCGTTGGCCTCGTGGCTAACGGGGAGCTGTTTTTT. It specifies CSVGLVANGELFF.

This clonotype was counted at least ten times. As DNA, the CDR3 is TGCAGCGTGGCTTTGAGGAACACTGAAGCTTTCTTT. It translates to CSVALRNTEAFF. V and J are TRBV29-1 and TRBJ1-1; D ambiguous. Trimming removed 6 bases at V and 1 base at J, with 9 bases between. Germline CDR1 SQVTM, CDR2 ANQGSEA. This CDR3 has 12 amino acids.

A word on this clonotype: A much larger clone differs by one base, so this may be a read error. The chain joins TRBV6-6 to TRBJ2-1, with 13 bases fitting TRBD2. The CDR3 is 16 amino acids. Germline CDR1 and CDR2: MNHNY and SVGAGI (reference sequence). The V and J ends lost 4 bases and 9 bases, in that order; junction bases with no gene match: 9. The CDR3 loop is CASSSTLAGGDSEQFF. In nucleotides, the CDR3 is TGTGCCAGCAGTTCAACACTAGCGGGAGGGGACAGTGAGCAGTTCTTC.

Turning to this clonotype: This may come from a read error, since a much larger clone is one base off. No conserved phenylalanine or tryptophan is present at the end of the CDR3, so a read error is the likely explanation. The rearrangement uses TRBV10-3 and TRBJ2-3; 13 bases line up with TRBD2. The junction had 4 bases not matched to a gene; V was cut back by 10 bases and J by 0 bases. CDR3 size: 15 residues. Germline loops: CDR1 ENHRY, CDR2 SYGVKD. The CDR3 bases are TGTGCCAGCCGGGGACTAGCGGGGAGCACAGATACGCAGTATCTT. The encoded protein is CASRGLAGSTDTQYL.

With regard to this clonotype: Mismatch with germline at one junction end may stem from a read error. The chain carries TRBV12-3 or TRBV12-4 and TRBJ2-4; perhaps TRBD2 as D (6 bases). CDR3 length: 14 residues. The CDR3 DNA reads TGTGCCAGCAGTCTCCGGGAGAACAAAATCATTCAGTACTTC. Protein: CASSLRENKIIQYF.

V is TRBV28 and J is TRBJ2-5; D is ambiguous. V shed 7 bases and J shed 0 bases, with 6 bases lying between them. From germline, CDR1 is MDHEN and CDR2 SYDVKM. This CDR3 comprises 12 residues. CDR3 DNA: TGTGCCAGCAATGGGTACCAAGAGACCCAGTACTTC. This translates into CASNGYQETQYF.

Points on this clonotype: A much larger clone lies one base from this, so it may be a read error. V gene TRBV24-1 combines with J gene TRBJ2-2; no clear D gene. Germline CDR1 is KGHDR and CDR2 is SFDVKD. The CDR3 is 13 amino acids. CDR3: CAPSVGRAGELFF. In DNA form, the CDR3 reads TGTGCCCCCAGTGTAGGAAGAGCCGGGGAGCTGTTTTTT.

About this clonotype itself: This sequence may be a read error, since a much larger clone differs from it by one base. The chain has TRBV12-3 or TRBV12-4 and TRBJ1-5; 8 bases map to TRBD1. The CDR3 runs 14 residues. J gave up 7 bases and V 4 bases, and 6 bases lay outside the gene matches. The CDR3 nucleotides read TGTGCCAGCAGTTGGGGACAGGTGGAGCAGCCCCAGCATTTT. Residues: CASSWGQVEQPQHF.

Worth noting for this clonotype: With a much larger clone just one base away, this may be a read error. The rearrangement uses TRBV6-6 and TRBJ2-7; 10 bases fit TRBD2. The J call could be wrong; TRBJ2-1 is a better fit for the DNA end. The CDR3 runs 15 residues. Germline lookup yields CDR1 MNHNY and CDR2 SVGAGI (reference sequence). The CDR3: CACSTLAGDYNEQFF. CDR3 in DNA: TGTGCCTGCAGTACCCTAGCGGGAGATTACAATGAGCAGTTCTTC.

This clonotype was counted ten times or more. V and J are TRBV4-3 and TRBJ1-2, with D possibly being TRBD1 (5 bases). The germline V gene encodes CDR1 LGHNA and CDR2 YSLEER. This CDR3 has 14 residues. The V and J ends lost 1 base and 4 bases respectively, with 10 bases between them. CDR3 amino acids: CASSQVGGSYGYTF. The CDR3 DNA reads TGCGCCAGCAGCCAAGTTGGGGGGAGCTATGGCTACACCTTC.

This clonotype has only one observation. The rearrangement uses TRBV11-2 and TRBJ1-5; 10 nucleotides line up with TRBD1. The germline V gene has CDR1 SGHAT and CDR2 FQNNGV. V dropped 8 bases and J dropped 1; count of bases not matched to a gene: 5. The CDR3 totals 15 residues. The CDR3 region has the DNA TGTGCCAGCGGCCCGACAGGGGGCAGCAATCAGCCCCAGCATTTT. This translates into CASGPTGGSNQPQHF.

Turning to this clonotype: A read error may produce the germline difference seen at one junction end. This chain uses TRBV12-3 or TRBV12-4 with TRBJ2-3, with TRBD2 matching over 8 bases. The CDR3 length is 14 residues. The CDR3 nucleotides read TGTGCCAGCAGTCCTAGCGGGTCTACAGATACGCAGCACTTT. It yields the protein CASSPSGSTDTQHF.

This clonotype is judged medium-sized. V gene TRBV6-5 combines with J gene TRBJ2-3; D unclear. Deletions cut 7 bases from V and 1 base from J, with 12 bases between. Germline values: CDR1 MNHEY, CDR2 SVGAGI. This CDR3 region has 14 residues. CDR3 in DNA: TGTGCCAGCAAGACGGACCTCGGCACAGATACGCAGTATTTT. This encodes CASKTDLGTDTQYF.

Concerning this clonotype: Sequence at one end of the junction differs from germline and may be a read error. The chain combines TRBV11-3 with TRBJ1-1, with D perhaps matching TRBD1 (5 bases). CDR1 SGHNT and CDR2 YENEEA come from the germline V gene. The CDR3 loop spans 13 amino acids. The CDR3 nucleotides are TGTGCCAGCAGCTTCTCGACAGTGACTGAAGCTTTCTTC. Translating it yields CASSFSTVTEAFF.

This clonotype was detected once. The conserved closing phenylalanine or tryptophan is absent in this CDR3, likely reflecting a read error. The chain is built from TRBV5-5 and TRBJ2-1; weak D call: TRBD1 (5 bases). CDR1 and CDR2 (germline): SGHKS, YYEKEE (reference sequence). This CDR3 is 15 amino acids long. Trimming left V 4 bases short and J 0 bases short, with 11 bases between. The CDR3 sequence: CASSSQGFSYNEQFI. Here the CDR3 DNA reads TGTGCCAGCAGCAGCCAGGGATTCTCCTACAATGAGCAGTTCATC.

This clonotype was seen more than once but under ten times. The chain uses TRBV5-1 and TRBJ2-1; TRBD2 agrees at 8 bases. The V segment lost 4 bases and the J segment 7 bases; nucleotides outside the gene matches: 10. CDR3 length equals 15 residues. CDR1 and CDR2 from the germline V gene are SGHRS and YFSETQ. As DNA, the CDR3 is TGCGCCAGCAGCACGGGACTAGAGGTGAAGAATGAGCAGTTCTTC. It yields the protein CASSTGLEVKNEQFF.